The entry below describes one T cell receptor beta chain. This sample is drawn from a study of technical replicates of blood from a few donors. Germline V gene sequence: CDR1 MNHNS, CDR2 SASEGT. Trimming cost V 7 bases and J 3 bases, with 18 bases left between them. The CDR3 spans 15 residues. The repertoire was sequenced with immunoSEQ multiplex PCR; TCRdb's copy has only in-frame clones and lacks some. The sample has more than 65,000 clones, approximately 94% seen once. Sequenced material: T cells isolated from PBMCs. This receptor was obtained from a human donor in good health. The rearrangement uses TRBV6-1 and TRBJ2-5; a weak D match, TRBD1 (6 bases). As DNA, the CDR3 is TGTGCCAGCACCGAAACAGGGATATGGGAAGAGACCCAGTACTTC. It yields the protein CASTETGIWEETQYF.